This entry features one T cell receptor (beta chain) sequence. The data are from a study of long-term antiretroviral therapy in people with HIV. Version v3.0 of the immunoSEQ assay ran at survey level. TCRdb's copy holds only in-frame clones and misses some; the assay was immunoSEQ multiplex PCR. This table holds about 15,000 clones, roughly 80% found once. The V end lost 1 base, the J end lost 2 bases, and 11 bases lay between the germline ends. Germline CDR1 KGHSH, CDR2 LQKENI. This CDR3 spans 15 amino acids. The sequence was collected from a man younger than 45 with HIV. V usage is TRBV18 and J usage is TRBJ1-1; D not certain. Sequencing was performed on unsorted PBMCs, taken less than 1.3 years before starting antiretroviral therapy. This CDR3 reads CASSPRQVVNTEAFF. The CDR3 DNA is TGTGCCAGCTCACCACGTCAGGTCGTAAACACTGAAGCTTTCTTT.